The entry below describes one T cell receptor (beta chain). Its cognate antigen is unknown. The data were taken from a study of CD8+ T cells in alopecia areata. Study-wide findings and caveats: Mice gave a clearer picture of TCR sharing than patients did, possibly for HLA-related reasons. Researchers report lesional scalp, most notably alopecia totalis/universalis, outstripped normal scalp in clonality. Sequenced scalp T cells also include alphabeta T cells resident in normal skin.

Investigators isolated RNA and reverse transcribed it into cDNA to act as the sequencing template. Clones were sequenced by immunoSEQ multiplex PCR, and TCRdb holds only the in-frame ones, with some missing. The sample lists roughly 120,000 clones; roughly 68% were seen once. It was from PBMCs that CD4+ and CD8+ T cells were sorted. Trimming at V came to 3 bases and at J to 5 bases, leaving 8 bases not matched to a gene. Per the germline V gene, CDR1 is MGHRA and CDR2 is YSYEKL. CDR3 size: 15 residues. Sequenced input: CD4+ T cells sorted from blood. The TCR comes from a human donor in good health. J is TRBJ2-5 and V is TRBV4-1; 8 bases match TRBD2. This CDR3 reads CASSQGAGVWETQYF. Here the CDR3 DNA reads TGCGCCAGCAGCCAGGGAGCGGGGGTCTGGGAGACCCAGTACTTC.